This entry lists 14 T cell receptor beta chains sequenced from one sample in a study of T cell repertoires in cytomegalovirus infection. TCRdb used MiXCR to reprocess the reads, holding one entry per CDR3 protein. The data show a few hundred thousand distinct CDR3 sequences, with around a tenth seen just once and about 3.9% held by the top ten. The sequenced material came from PBMCs. The receptors were sampled from a human donor in good health (CMV status not recorded). Some clones in this sample may be carry-over from other donors' samples.

This clonotype was seen a few times. The genes are TRBV6-5 and TRBJ2-2, with TRBD2 matching 8 bases. The germline V gene encodes CDR1 MNHEY and CDR2 SVGAGI. The CDR3 is 13 residues long. The trim removed 7 bases at V and 6 bases at J, leaving 4 bases unmatched. This CDR3 is CASKTSAPGELFF. The CDR3 DNA reads as TGTGCCAGCAAGACTAGCGCCCCCGGGGAGCTGTTTTTT.

At least ten counts were recorded for this clonotype. V and J are TRBV7-2 and TRBJ1-3; 8 bases fit TRBD1. The CDR3 covers 16 residues. The germline gives CDR1 SGHTA, CDR2 FQGNSA. V lost 1 base, J lost 3 bases, and 5 bases stayed unmatched. The CDR3 loop reads CASSLEQGARGNTIYF. The CDR3 DNA reads as TGTGCCAGCAGCTTAGAGCAGGGGGCGCGTGGAAACACCATATATTTT. The complete variable domain, with remaining parts taken from reference TRBV7-2 and TRBJ1-3, reads GAGVSQSPSNKVTEKGKDVELRCDPISGHTALYWYRQSLGQGLEFLIYFQGNSAPDKSGLPSDRFSAERTGGSVSTLTIQRTQQEDSAVYLCASSLEQGARGNTIYFGEGSWLTVV.

This clonotype was seen repeatedly, ten times or more. This chain uses TRBV7-2 with TRBJ1-4, with 7 nucleotides matching TRBD1. The CDR3 spans 13 residues. Germline V gene data show CDR1 as SGHTA and CDR2 as FQGNSA. With V trimmed by 5 bases and J by 7 bases, 4 bases remained unmatched. CDR3 sequence (DNA): TGTGCCAGCAGCCCGGACAGGACTGAAAAACTGTTTTTT. Its protein product is CASSPDRTEKLFF. Variable domain in full (rest from reference TRBV7-2 and TRBJ1-4): GAGVSQSPSNKVTEKGKDVELRCDPISGHTALYWYRQSLGQGLEFLIYFQGNSAPDKSGLPSDRFSAERTGGSVSTLTIQRTQQEDSAVYLCASSPDRTEKLFFGSGTQLSVL.

This clonotype was seen at least ten times. The gene calls are TRBV7-2 and TRBJ2-7, with TRBD1 identical over 8 bases. Trimming at V came to 3 bases and at J to 1 base, leaving 5 bases not matched to a gene. The CDR3 sequence is 15 residues long. Germline V gene sequence: CDR1 SGHTA, CDR2 FQGNSA. The CDR3 nucleotides are TGTGCCAGCAGCTTCATCACAGGGGGGTCCTACGAGCAGTACTTC. Its protein is CASSFITGGSYEQYF.

This clonotype was counted ten times or more. V gene TRBV19 combines with J gene TRBJ1-5; 9 nucleotides align to TRBD1. Germline CDR1 and CDR2: LNHDA and SQIVND (reference sequence). The ends lost 4 bases at V and 6 bases at J; junction bases unmatched: 7. The CDR3 runs 15 residues. The DNA for the CDR3 is TGTGCCAGTAGTACGGGACAGGGAGGCGGTCAGCCCCAGCATTTT. Translating it yields CASSTGQGGGQPQHF.

The rearrangement links TRBV7-9 to TRBJ2-4, with 7 bases aligning to TRBD2. Looked up from germline, CDR1 is SEHNR and CDR2 is FQNEAQ (reference sequence). CDR3 length: 13 amino acids. With 10 bases clipped from V and 6 bases from J, the junction kept 9 bases outside the gene matches. The CDR3 nucleotides are TGTGCCACCCAACCCTCGGGGGGAAACATTCAGTACTTC. It is translated as CATQPSGGNIQYF.

This clonotype has more than one count but fewer than ten. V usage is TRBV25-1 and J usage is TRBJ2-2, with TRBD2 matching over 11 bases. Germline CDR1 is MGHDK and CDR2 is SYGVNS. The J segment lost 5 bases and the V segment lost 4 bases, leaving 3 bases of the junction unmatched. CDR3 length: 15 residues. The CDR3 sequence: CASSVASGRTGELFF. In DNA, the CDR3 is TGTGCCAGCAGTGTAGCTAGCGGGAGGACCGGGGAGCTGTTTTTT.

The sample holds many counts of this clonotype. V gene TRBV7-2 combines with J gene TRBJ2-7, with 7 bases identical to TRBD2. The germline gives CDR1 SGHTA, CDR2 FQGNSA. The CDR3 is 15 amino acids. After removal of 5 bases from V and 0 bases from J, the junction contained 7 bases not matched to a gene. CDR3 nucleotide sequence: TGTGCCAGCAGCCCAACCCGGGAGGCCTCCTACGAGCAGTACTTC. Translating it yields CASSPTREASYEQYF.

This chain joins TRBV13 and TRBJ1-4; D is uncertain. Trimming took 2 bases from V and 3 from J, leaving 7 bases between them. This CDR3 region has 14 residues. Germline V gives CDR1 PRHDT, CDR2 FYEKMQ (reference sequence). CDR3 bases: TGTGCCAGCAGCTTACGTCAGGCTAATGAAAAACTGTTTTTT. This codes for CASSLRQANEKLFF.

This clonotype was counted between two and nine times. The CDR3 nucleotides are TGCAGTGCTAGCGGCGCAGGTTCCTATGGCTACACCTTC. This codes for CSASGAGSYGYTF. The V and J genes are TRBV20-1 and TRBJ1-2; no clear D gene. Per the germline V gene, CDR1 is DFQATT and CDR2 is SNEGSKA (reference sequence). The V gene lost 3 bases and the J gene lost 4 bases, with 12 bases spanning the gap. The CDR3 is made up of 13 amino acids.

J is TRBJ2-7 and V is TRBV11-2; D might be TRBD1 or TRBD2, each matching 5 bases. In germline, CDR1 is SGHAT, CDR2 FQNNGV. V lost 6 bases and J 7 bases, leaving 22 bases between the germline ends. CDR3 size: 15 residues. CDR3 in amino acids: CASSLTGLTQQEQYF. DNA of the CDR3: TGTGCCAGCAGTTTAACGGGGCTCACTCAACAGGAGCAGTACTTC.

In its sample, this clonotype was seen a few times. The chain links TRBV12-3 or TRBV12-4 to TRBJ1-6; 10 bases align to TRBD1. The CDR3 runs to 15 residues. V dropped 5 bases and J dropped 10; count of bases not matched to a gene: 8. This CDR3 reads CASSRSGTGASPLHF. Here the CDR3 DNA reads TGTGCCAGCAGTAGATCCGGGACAGGGGCCTCACCCCTCCACTTT.

This clonotype was detected many times. The chain has TRBV10-1 and TRBJ2-1, with no clear D. The germline V gene encodes CDR1 WNHNN and CDR2 SYGVQD (reference sequence). This CDR3 spans 13 amino acids. V was pared by 4 bases and J by 4 bases, with 8 bases between. The CDR3, as DNA: TGCGCCAGCAGTGCGACATCGTACAATGAGCAGTTCTTC. This encodes CASSATSYNEQFF.

The J gene is TRBJ2-5, the V gene TRBV7-2; 11 nucleotides align to TRBD2. The CDR3 is made up of 15 amino acids. From germline, CDR1 is SGHTA and CDR2 FQGNSA. V dropped 5 bases and J dropped 2; count of bases not matched to a gene: 4. The CDR3 coding sequence is TGTGCCAGCAGCCGACTAGCGGGATTACAAGAGACCCAGTACTTC. Its protein is CASSRLAGLQETQYF.